Below, one TCR beta chain is given with its context. This sample was taken from a study of cytomegalovirus exposure and HLA in healthy donors. CDR1 ENHRY and CDR2 SYGVKD come from the germline V gene. The CDR3 has 16 amino acids. With 60 Vbeta and 13 Jbeta primers, the PCR was carried out. Sequencing was performed with immunoSEQ multiplex PCR; in TCRdb, only in-frame clones are kept and a portion is missing. The sample includes about 160,000 clones, roughly three quarters of them seen just once. Sequencing was performed on PBMCs. This chain connects TRBV10-3 to TRBJ2-5, with D possibly TRBD2 on 6 matching bases. The J call is in doubt because the DNA end fits TRBJ2-7 better. The clonotype originates from a man aged 40-49 years in good health and CMV-seropositive. This chain's CDR3 is CAISETAAGSSYEQYF. The CDR3 coding sequence is TGTGCCATCAGTGAGACTGCGGCGGGGTCCTCCTACGAGCAGTACTTC.